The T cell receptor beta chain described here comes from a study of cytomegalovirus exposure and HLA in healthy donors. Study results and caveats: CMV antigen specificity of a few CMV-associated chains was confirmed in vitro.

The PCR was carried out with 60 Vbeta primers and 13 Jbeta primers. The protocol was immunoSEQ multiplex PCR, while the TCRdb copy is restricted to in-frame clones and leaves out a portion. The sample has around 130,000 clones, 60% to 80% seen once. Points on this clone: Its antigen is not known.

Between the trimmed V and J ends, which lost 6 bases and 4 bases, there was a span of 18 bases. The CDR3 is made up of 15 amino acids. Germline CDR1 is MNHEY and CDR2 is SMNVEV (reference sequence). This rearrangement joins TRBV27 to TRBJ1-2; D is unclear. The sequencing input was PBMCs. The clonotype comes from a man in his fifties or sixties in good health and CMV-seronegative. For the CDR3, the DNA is TGTGCCAGCAGCCGAGATTCTGTTCAACCCTATGGCTACACCTTC. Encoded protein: CASSRDSVQPYGYTF.